This T cell receptor (beta chain) is drawn from a study of T-cell memory formation after mild COVID-19. On the study more broadly: Largely donor-specific TCR clusters were found.

From the 5' RACE reads, TCRdb called clonotypes with MiXCR, one entry per CDR3 protein. The table records roughly 600,000 distinct CDR3 sequences, around 17% of them present only once. Germline CDR1 and CDR2: SGDLS and YYNGEE. The CDR3 is 16 amino acids. Trimming removed 0 bases from V and 1 base from J; junction bases left unmatched: 4. The TCR was taken from an adult woman who had mild COVID-19 (a few samples of this study predate the infection). Cell type and time point are not known. The chain couples TRBV9 to TRBJ2-5; TRBD2 matches 9 bases. Sequenced: PBMCs or a T cell subset sorted from them (not recorded which). The CDR3 region has the DNA TGTGCCAGCAGCGTAGACGCTAGCGGGGCCCAAGAGACCCAGTACTTC. It yields the protein CASSVDASGAQETQYF. Full variable domain (remainder filled in from reference TRBV9 and TRBJ2-5): DSGVTQTPKHLITATGQRVTLRCSPRSGDLSVYWYQQSLDQGLQFLIQYYNGEERAKGNILERFSAQQFPDLHSELNLSSLELGDSALYFCASSVDASGAQETQYFGPGTRLLVL.